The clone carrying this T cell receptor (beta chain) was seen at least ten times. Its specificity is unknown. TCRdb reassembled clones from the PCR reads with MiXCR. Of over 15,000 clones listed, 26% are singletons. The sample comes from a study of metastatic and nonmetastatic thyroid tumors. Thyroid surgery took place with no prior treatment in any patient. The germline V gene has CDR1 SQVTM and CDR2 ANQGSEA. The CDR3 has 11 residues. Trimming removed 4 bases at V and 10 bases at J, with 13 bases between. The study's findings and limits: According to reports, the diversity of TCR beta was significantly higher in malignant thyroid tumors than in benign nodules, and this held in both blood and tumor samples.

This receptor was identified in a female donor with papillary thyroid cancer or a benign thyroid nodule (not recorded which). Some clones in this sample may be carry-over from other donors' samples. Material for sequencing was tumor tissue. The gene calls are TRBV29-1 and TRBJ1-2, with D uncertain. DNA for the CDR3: TGCAGCGTTGGGGCCAAAGGAGACTACACCTTC. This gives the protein CSVGAKGDYTF.